The rows below give T cell receptor beta chains drawn from one sample of a study of shared clonotypes between healthy human individuals. Profiled with immunoSEQ multiplex PCR; TCRdb holds only in-frame clones, not every one. Of some 2 million clones listed, about 95% are singletons. Sequenced material: naive CD8+ T cells sorted from blood. Every receptor here comes from a man between 18 and 35 years old in good health. CDR3s include the opening cysteine and the closing phenylalanine or tryptophan. Each record gives: clone size, D gene, V gene, J gene, CDR3 DNA, CDR3 protein. A D gene is named only where the DNA matches it firmly. Only part of the rows carry a size: once, few, many, or a class if the clone is expanded.

clone size: -
D gene: -
V gene: TRBV7-9
J gene: TRBJ2-7
CDR3 DNA: TGTGCCAGCAGCTTAGAGTGGGGCGACGAGCAGTACTTC
CDR3 protein: CASSLEWGDEQYF

clone size: -
D gene: -
V gene: TRBV7-9
J gene: TRBJ2-1
CDR3 DNA: TGTGCCAGCAGCACGGACCGGGTCCACTACAATGAGCAGTTCTTC
CDR3 protein: CASSTDRVHYNEQFF

clone size: -
D gene: -
V gene: TRBV5-1
J gene: TRBJ2-5
CDR3 DNA: TGCGCCAGCAGCTTGATGGGGGGTCCCCAAGAGACCCAGTACTTC
CDR3 protein: CASSLMGGPQETQYF

clone size: -
D gene: TRBD2
V gene: TRBV9
J gene: TRBJ2-1
CDR3 DNA: TGTGCCAGCAGTAGGGGAGGGGACCACACAGAGCAGTTCTTC
CDR3 protein: CASSRGGDHTEQFF

clone size: -
D gene: -
V gene: TRBV7-3
J gene: TRBJ2-1
CDR3 DNA: TGTGCCAGCAGTTTGAGAGGGTTCAATGAGCAGTTCTTC
CDR3 protein: CASSLRGFNEQFF

clone size: -
D gene: -
V gene: TRBV15
J gene: TRBJ2-7
CDR3 DNA: TGTGCCACCAGCCCAGGGGGGTCCCACGAGCAGTACTTC
CDR3 protein: CATSPGGSHEQYF

clone size: -
D gene: TRBD2
V gene: TRBV7-2
J gene: TRBJ2-1
CDR3 DNA: TGTGCCAGCAGCCAGGGTAGCGGGGGGGCCTACAATGAGCAGTTCTTC
CDR3 protein: CASSQGSGGAYNEQFF

clone size: -
D gene: TRBD1
V gene: TRBV4-1
J gene: TRBJ1-1
CDR3 DNA: TGCGCCAGCAGCCATGGGACAGGATCTGATGAAGCTTTCTTT
CDR3 protein: CASSHGTGSDEAFF

clone size: -
D gene: -
V gene: TRBV11-2
J gene: TRBJ1-4
CDR3 DNA: TGTGCCAGCTCGATAGCAGGCTCTAATGAAAAACTGTTTTTT
CDR3 protein: CASSIAGSNEKLFF

clone size: -
D gene: -
V gene: TRBV11-1
J gene: TRBJ2-1
CDR3 DNA: TGTGCCAGCAGCGAGGTGGGGGCCGGTGAGCAGTTCTTC
CDR3 protein: CASSEVGAGEQFF

clone size: -
D gene: -
V gene: TRBV15
J gene: TRBJ2-7
CDR3 DNA: TGTGCCACCAGCGGGGGTCCTATCTCCTACGAGCAGTACTTC
CDR3 protein: CATSGGPISYEQYF

clone size: -
D gene: TRBD2
V gene: TRBV15
J gene: TRBJ2-5
CDR3 DNA: TGTGCCACCAGTACCCTAGCGGGAGTTGGAGAGACCCAGTACTTC
CDR3 protein: CATSTLAGVGETQYF

clone size: -
D gene: TRBD2
V gene: TRBV27
J gene: TRBJ2-7
CDR3 DNA: TGTGCCAGCAGTTTTGCTAGCGGGAGCGGCGTCGAGCAGTACTTC
CDR3 protein: CASSFASGSGVEQYF

clone size: -
D gene: -
V gene: TRBV30
J gene: TRBJ2-7
CDR3 DNA: TGTGCCTGGAGTGTCGGGGTAGTCCACGAGCAGTACTTC
CDR3 protein: CAWSVGVVHEQYF

clone size: -
D gene: -
V gene: TRBV5-6
J gene: TRBJ2-1
CDR3 DNA: TGTGCCAGCAGCTATAACACAGGATACAATGAGCAGTTCTTC
CDR3 protein: CASSYNTGYNEQFF

clone size: -
D gene: TRBD1
V gene: TRBV4-1
J gene: TRBJ2-7
CDR3 DNA: TGCGCCAGCAGCCAAGATAGGACAGGGGGCTACGAGCAGTACTTC
CDR3 protein: CASSQDRTGGYEQYF

clone size: -
D gene: -
V gene: TRBV2
J gene: TRBJ2-7
CDR3 DNA: TGTGCCAGCAGTGCCCGAAACTCCTACGAGCAGTACTTC
CDR3 protein: CASSARNSYEQYF

clone size: -
D gene: TRBD1
V gene: TRBV19
J gene: TRBJ2-7
CDR3 DNA: TGTGCCAGTAGTATACGGACAGGGAGGCTTGACGAGCAGTACTTC
CDR3 protein: CASSIRTGRLDEQYF

clone size: -
D gene: TRBD1
V gene: TRBV19
J gene: TRBJ1-4
CDR3 DNA: TGTGCCAGTAGTAGGGACAGGGACACTAATGAAAAACTGTTTTTT
CDR3 protein: CASSRDRDTNEKLFF

clone size: -
D gene: -
V gene: TRBV6-1
J gene: TRBJ2-1
CDR3 DNA: TGTGCCAGCAGTGATCACTGGGCTAGTGAGCAGTTCTTC
CDR3 protein: CASSDHWASEQFF

clone size: -
D gene: -
V gene: TRBV5-1
J gene: TRBJ2-5
CDR3 DNA: TGCGCCAGCAGCTTGTTAGAGACCCAGTACTTC
CDR3 protein: CASSLLETQYF

clone size: -
D gene: TRBD1
V gene: TRBV19
J gene: TRBJ2-1
CDR3 DNA: TGTGCCAGTAGGGACAGGGCCCCCTCCTACAATGAGCAGTTCTTC
CDR3 protein: CASRDRAPSYNEQFF

clone size: -
D gene: -
V gene: TRBV11-2
J gene: TRBJ2-2
CDR3 DNA: TGTGCCAGCAGCTTAGTTTCAAGGGAGCTGTTTTTT
CDR3 protein: CASSLVSRELFF

clone size: -
D gene: -
V gene: TRBV5-1
J gene: TRBJ2-7
CDR3 DNA: TGCGCCAGCAGCTTGGAGACTAGCTACGAGCAGTACTTC
CDR3 protein: CASSLETSYEQYF

clone size: once
D gene: -
V gene: TRBV20-1
J gene: TRBJ2-7
CDR3 DNA: TGCAGTGCTAGGTGGGACGAGCAGTACTTC
CDR3 protein: CSARWDEQYF

clone size: few
D gene: -
V gene: TRBV19
J gene: TRBJ2-7
CDR3 DNA: TGTGCCAGTAGTAACATGGGGGCCTACGAGCAGTACTTC
CDR3 protein: CASSNMGAYEQYF

clone size: once
D gene: -
V gene: TRBV6-6
J gene: TRBJ2-7
CDR3 DNA: TGTGCCAGCAGTTACAGGACAAACCGGGGCTACGAGCAGTACTTC
CDR3 protein: CASSYRTNRGYEQYF

clone size: -
D gene: TRBD2
V gene: TRBV30
J gene: TRBJ2-7
CDR3 DNA: TGTGCCTGGAGGAGACGGACTAGCGGGGGGGACGAGCAGTACTTC
CDR3 protein: CAWRRRTSGGDEQYF

clone size: once
D gene: TRBD1
V gene: TRBV7-9
J gene: TRBJ1-2
CDR3 DNA: TGTGCCAGCAGCTTCCCGGGACAGGGGGCCCATGGCTACACCTTC
CDR3 protein: CASSFPGQGAHGYTF

clone size: -
D gene: -
V gene: TRBV18
J gene: TRBJ2-1
CDR3 DNA: TGTGCCAGCTCACCATTGGGAGCCGGTTACAATGAGCAGTTCTTC
CDR3 protein: CASSPLGAGYNEQFF

clone size: -
D gene: -
V gene: TRBV7-9
J gene: TRBJ2-5
CDR3 DNA: TGTGCCAGCAGCTCCCTAGGGGGTGAGACCCAGTACTTC
CDR3 protein: CASSSLGGETQYF

clone size: -
D gene: -
V gene: TRBV7-9
J gene: TRBJ1-1
CDR3 DNA: TGTGCCAGCAGCTTCCCCGGGGAGGAGGCTTTCTTT
CDR3 protein: CASSFPGEEAFF

clone size: -
D gene: -
V gene: TRBV9
J gene: TRBJ1-5
CDR3 DNA: TGTGCCAGCAGCCCAGATGGGGGGAGCAATCAGCCCCAGCATTTT
CDR3 protein: CASSPDGGSNQPQHF

clone size: -
D gene: -
V gene: TRBV10-2
J gene: TRBJ1-5
CDR3 DNA: TGCGCCAGCCGAGACAGTACCTATCAGCCCCAGCATTTT
CDR3 protein: CASRDSTYQPQHF

clone size: -
D gene: -
V gene: TRBV5-1
J gene: TRBJ2-3
CDR3 DNA: TGCGCCAGCAGCTTAACTACAGGGATTGGCGATACGCAGTATTTT
CDR3 protein: CASSLTTGIGDTQYF

clone size: -
D gene: TRBD1
V gene: TRBV10-3
J gene: TRBJ1-1
CDR3 DNA: TGTGCCATCAGGGAAACCGGGACAGGGGTAATGAACACTGAAGCTTTCTTT
CDR3 protein: CAIRETGTGVMNTEAFF

clone size: -
D gene: -
V gene: TRBV13
J gene: TRBJ2-3
CDR3 DNA: TGTGCCAGCAGCTCGGGGGATGGCGGGGATACGCAGTATTTT
CDR3 protein: CASSSGDGGDTQYF

clone size: -
D gene: TRBD2
V gene: TRBV2
J gene: TRBJ2-7
CDR3 DNA: TGTGCCAGCAGCCTAGGGACTAGCGCTTCCTACGAGCAGTACTTC
CDR3 protein: CASSLGTSASYEQYF

clone size: -
D gene: TRBD1
V gene: TRBV7-7
J gene: TRBJ2-7
CDR3 DNA: TGTGCTAGCAGCTTGGGACAGGGGGACGAGCAGTACTTC
CDR3 protein: CASSLGQGDEQYF

clone size: -
D gene: -
V gene: TRBV6-5
J gene: TRBJ1-1
CDR3 DNA: TGTGCCAGCAGACCACAGGAGGGGGAAGCTTTCTTT
CDR3 protein: CASRPQEGEAFF

clone size: -
D gene: TRBD2
V gene: TRBV27
J gene: TRBJ2-1
CDR3 DNA: TGTGCCAGCAGTTTGGGATACGGGACTAACAATGAGCAGTTCTTC
CDR3 protein: CASSLGYGTNNEQFF

clone size: -
D gene: TRBD1
V gene: TRBV27
J gene: TRBJ2-7
CDR3 DNA: TGTGCCAGCAGTTTAGGTGGGACAGGGCTCCACGAGCAGTACTTC
CDR3 protein: CASSLGGTGLHEQYF

clone size: -
D gene: -
V gene: TRBV28
J gene: TRBJ1-2
CDR3 DNA: TGTGCCAGCAGGTTCCAGGGTTATGGCTACACCTTC
CDR3 protein: CASRFQGYGYTF

clone size: -
D gene: -
V gene: TRBV7-9
J gene: TRBJ2-2
CDR3 DNA: TGTGCCAGCAGCTGGGACGCCAACACCGGGGAGCTGTTTTTT
CDR3 protein: CASSWDANTGELFF

clone size: -
D gene: TRBD1
V gene: TRBV9
J gene: TRBJ1-2
CDR3 DNA: TGTGCCAGCAGCCCGTACTCGGGACAGGGCGCAGGGGGCTACACCTTC
CDR3 protein: CASSPYSGQGAGGYTF

clone size: -
D gene: TRBD1
V gene: TRBV7-6
J gene: TRBJ1-6
CDR3 DNA: TGTGCCAGCAGCTTATCTGCGGGACAGAATAATTCACCCCTCCACTTT
CDR3 protein: CASSLSAGQNNSPLHF

clone size: -
D gene: -
V gene: TRBV21-1
J gene: TRBJ2-1
CDR3 DNA: TGTGCCAGCCCGCCGTGTAGGGGTCATGAGCAGTTCTTC
CDR3 protein: CASPPCRGHEQFF

clone size: -
D gene: -
V gene: TRBV5-4
J gene: TRBJ1-6
CDR3 DNA: TGTGCCAGCAGCGGTACAGGGACTAATTCACCCCTCCACTTT
CDR3 protein: CASSGTGTNSPLHF

clone size: -
D gene: -
V gene: TRBV9
J gene: TRBJ2-2
CDR3 DNA: TGTGCCAGCAGCGTAGGATCCTTTGGGGGGTCCGGGGAGCTGTTTTTT
CDR3 protein: CASSVGSFGGSGELFF

clone size: -
D gene: TRBD2
V gene: TRBV9
J gene: TRBJ2-5
CDR3 DNA: TGTGCCAGCAGCACCTGGCCGGGGGGTGAGGAGACCCAGTACTTC
CDR3 protein: CASSTWPGGEETQYF

clone size: -
D gene: TRBD1
V gene: TRBV5-3
J gene: TRBJ2-5
CDR3 DNA: TGTGCCAGAAGCTCCTGGACAGGGAGAGAGACCCAGTACTTC
CDR3 protein: CARSSWTGRETQYF

clone size: -
D gene: -
V gene: TRBV9
J gene: TRBJ2-7
CDR3 DNA: TGTGCCAGCAGCGTCTCGAGCGACTTCATCCCGTACGAGCAGTACTTC
CDR3 protein: CASSVSSDFIPYEQYF

clone size: once
D gene: TRBD2
V gene: TRBV4-1
J gene: TRBJ2-7
CDR3 DNA: TGCGCCAGCAGCCAAGAGAGGACTAGCGACGAGCAGTACTTC
CDR3 protein: CASSQERTSDEQYF

clone size: -
D gene: TRBD2
V gene: TRBV5-4
J gene: TRBJ2-7
CDR3 DNA: TGTGCCAGCAGCACGGGACTAGCGGGAGGTATCGAGCAGTACTTC
CDR3 protein: CASSTGLAGGIEQYF